These T cell receptor beta chains were read from a single sample in a study of blood T cell repertoires in COVID-19. Sequenced by immunoSEQ multiplex PCR; TCRdb stores in-frame clones only, minus some. The sample gives about 190,000 clones, over 75% of which show up once; under 3.5% is in the top ten. The sample comprised peripheral blood. Every receptor here comes from an elderly woman with active or convalescent COVID-19. CDR3s include the opening cysteine and the closing phenylalanine or tryptophan. A D gene is named only where the DNA matches it firmly. Clone size appears in some rows only: once, few, many, or a class for an expanded clone.

size	V	J	D	CDR3	DNA
NA	TRBV27	TRBJ1-6	TRBD1	CASSLRTGGTSPLHF	TGTGCCAGCAGTTTACGGACAGGGGGAACTTCACCCCTCCACTTT
NA	TRBV4-3	TRBJ2-2	NA	CASSQDRPGVGGELFF	TGCGCCAGCAGCCAAGATCGTCCAGGGGTGGGCGGGGAGCTGTTTTTT
many	TRBV28	TRBJ2-5	TRBD1	CASSPLDAGTGAQETQYF	TGTGCCAGCAGTCCCCTAGACGCCGGGACAGGGGCCCAAGAGACCCAGTACTTC
NA	TRBV3-1/TRBV3-2	TRBJ1-4	NA	CASSQDYQGWEKLFF	TGTGCCAGCAGCCAAGATTACCAGGGTTGGGAAAAACTGTTTTTT
NA	TRBV5-1	TRBJ1-2	TRBD1	CASSPGQVANYGYTF	TGCGCCAGCAGCCCGGGACAGGTAGCTAACTATGGCTACACCTTC
NA	TRBV7-2	TRBJ1-2	TRBD1	CASSLVPGQIYGYTF	TGTGCCAGCAGCTTAGTCCCGGGACAGATCTATGGCTACACCTTC
NA	TRBV5-6	TRBJ1-3	TRBD1	CASRGTVGNTIYF	TGTGCCAGCAGGGGGACAGTGGGAAACACCATATATTTT
NA	TRBV20-1	TRBJ2-1	TRBD1	CSASGTGAYNEQFF	TGCAGTGCTAGTGGGACAGGGGCCTACAATGAGCAGTTCTTC
once	TRBV28	TRBJ1-5	NA	CASTGGQPQHF	TGTGCCAGCACCGGGGGGCAGCCCCAGCATTTT
NA	TRBV9	TRBJ2-2	NA	CASSVLASNTGELFF	TGTGCCAGCAGCGTACTAGCGTCGAACACCGGGGAGCTGTTTTTT
once	TRBV10-3	TRBJ2-6	NA	CAISAPGNGANVLTF	TGTGCCATCAGTGCGCCAGGGAATGGGGCCAACGTCCTGACTTTC
NA	TRBV16	TRBJ1-5	TRBD1	CASSQSGTEDYSNQPQHF	TGTGCCAGCAGCCAATCGGGGACAGAGGATTATAGCAATCAGCCCCAGCATTTT
NA	TRBV5-1	TRBJ2-5	NA	CASSLLNMEASETQYF	TGCGCCAGCAGCTTACTAAATATGGAGGCTTCAGAGACCCAGTACTTC
NA	TRBV6-6	TRBJ1-1	NA	CASSFRDSDRGTEAFF	TGTGCCAGCAGTTTCCGGGACTCAGATAGGGGCACTGAAGCTTTCTTT
NA	TRBV7-6	TRBJ2-5	TRBD2	CASSLEAGVKETQYF	TGTGCCAGCAGCTTAGAGGCGGGGGTAAAAGAGACCCAGTACTTC
NA	TRBV28	TRBJ1-2	TRBD1	CASSSPGQGIGGYTF	TGTGCCAGCAGTTCCCCGGGACAGGGAATCGGTGGCTACACCTTC
NA	TRBV2	TRBJ1-2	NA	CASSEQGYGYTF	TGTGCCAGCAGTGAACAGGGCTATGGCTACACCTTC
NA	TRBV2	TRBJ2-1	TRBD1	CASSKQGGEQFF	TGTGCCAGCAGTAAGCAAGGGGGCGAGCAGTTCTTC
NA	TRBV12-3/TRBV12-4	TRBJ2-7	NA	CASSLRETYEQYF	TGTGCCAGCAGTTTACGGGAAACCTACGAGCAGTACTTC
NA	TRBV5-4	TRBJ2-1	NA	CASSLDARGVNEQFF	TGTGCCAGCAGCTTGGATGCCAGGGGTGTCAATGAGCAGTTCTTC
NA	TRBV10-1	TRBJ1-2	NA	CASSESSYYGYTF	TGCGCCAGCAGTGAGTCCAGTTACTATGGCTACACCTTC
NA	TRBV3-1/TRBV3-2	TRBJ1-2	NA	CASSQEPGNYGYTF	TGTGCCAGCAGCCAAGAGCCGGGTAACTATGGCTACACCTTC
once	TRBV6-6	TRBJ2-3	TRBD2	CASARGGAGTDTQYF	TGTGCCAGCGCCCGCGGGGGGGCCGGCACAGATACGCAGTATTTT
few	TRBV11-2	TRBJ1-3	NA	CASSSSGSNSGNTIYF	TGTGCCAGCAGCTCTTCTGGGAGCAACTCTGGAAACACCATATATTTT
many	TRBV4-1	TRBJ2-1	NA	CASSQDESSYNEQFF	TGCGCCAGCAGCCAAGATGAGAGCTCCTACAATGAGCAGTTCTTC
NA	TRBV6-5	TRBJ2-5	NA	CASIGTPIETQYF	TGTGCCAGCATAGGGACTCCGATCGAGACCCAGTACTTC
NA	TRBV11-3	TRBJ1-2	NA	CASSLDPGTRSYGYTF	TGTGCCAGCAGCTTAGACCCAGGCACTAGATCCTATGGCTACACCTTC
NA	TRBV2	TRBJ2-1	TRBD2	CASMERETVIFPFF	TGTGCCAGCATGGAGCGGGAAACGGTAATTTTTCCGTTCTTC
NA	TRBV3-1/TRBV3-2	TRBJ2-6	TRBD2	CASSQEGQRGPSGANVLTF	TGTGCCAGCAGCCAAGAAGGGCAGCGGGGCCCCTCTGGGGCCAACGTCCTGACTTTC
NA	TRBV10-3	TRBJ1-2	TRBD1	CAISERGQGGGGYTF	TGTGCCATCAGTGAGCGCGGACAGGGGGGAGGTGGCTACACCTTC
NA	TRBV3-1/TRBV3-2	TRBJ1-2	NA	CASSQSRVGGGYTF	TGTGCCAGCAGCCAGTCCCGAGTTGGGGGCGGCTACACCTTC
NA	TRBV2	TRBJ1-4	TRBD1	CAINRGTNEKLFF	TGTGCCATCAACAGGGGGACTAATGAAAAACTGTTTTTT
NA	TRBV7-9	TRBJ2-3	TRBD2	CASSTGTSGGTRYTQYF	TGTGCCAGCAGCACGGGGACTAGCGGGGGGACAAGGTATACGCAGTATTTT
NA	TRBV3-1/TRBV3-2	TRBJ1-1	NA	CASSPSRMNTEAFF	TGTGCCAGCAGCCCAAGCAGGATGAACACTGAAGCTTTCTTT
NA	TRBV28	TRBJ2-7	TRBD2	CASSPPSGGFYEQYF	TGTGCCAGCAGCCCCCCGTCCGGGGGGTTTTACGAGCAGTACTTC
NA	TRBV3-1/TRBV3-2	TRBJ1-5	NA	CASSQQQGFNQPQHF	TGTGCCAGCAGCCAACAACAGGGATTCAATCAGCCCCAGCATTTT
NA	TRBV10-3	TRBJ2-5	TRBD2	CAISESTSGGDRETQYF	TGTGCCATCAGTGAGTCGACTAGCGGGGGGGATAGAGAGACCCAGTACTTC
few	TRBV28	TRBJ2-3	NA	CASSPGAGDTQYF	TGTGCCAGCAGCCCTGGTGCCGGAGATACGCAGTATTTT
NA	TRBV11-2	TRBJ2-7	NA	CASSLVGEAGTYEQYF	TGTGCCAGCAGCTTAGTAGGTGAGGCGGGCACCTACGAGCAGTACTTC
NA	TRBV5-1	TRBJ1-5	TRBD1	CASSKTGGGNQPQHF	TGCGCCAGCAGCAAGACAGGGGGCGGCAATCAGCCCCAGCATTTT
NA	TRBV19	TRBJ1-5	TRBD1	CASSGRTGYSNQPQHF	TGTGCCAGTAGTGGCCGGACAGGCTATAGCAATCAGCCCCAGCATTTT
few	TRBV5-4	TRBJ1-3	NA	CASSIQGLAGNTIYF	TGTGCCAGCAGCATTCAGGGGTTAGCTGGAAACACCATATATTTT
NA	TRBV6-2/TRBV6-3	TRBJ2-7	TRBD1	CASSFPPRGTRTGTGYYEQYF	TGTGCCAGCAGTTTTCCACCCCGGGGTACACGTACCGGGACAGGGTACTACGAGCAGTACTTC
NA	TRBV2	TRBJ2-7	TRBD2	CASMGLSSGGRTYEQYF	TGTGCCAGCATGGGGCTGTCGAGCGGGGGCCGAACCTACGAGCAGTACTTC
NA	TRBV10-3	TRBJ1-6	NA	CAMRGDLDSPLHF	TGTGCCATGCGAGGGGACTTGGATTCACCCCTCCACTTT
NA	TRBV7-8	TRBJ1-6	NA	CASSLAATVNSPLHF	TGTGCCAGCAGCTTAGCAGCGACAGTTAATTCACCCCTCCACTTT
NA	TRBV28	TRBJ1-2	NA	CASSFRTHYPYGYTF	TGTGCCAGCAGCTTTAGAACGCACTATCCCTATGGCTACACCTTC
NA	TRBV18	TRBJ1-4	NA	CASSSRQASNEKLFF	TGTGCCAGCTCATCAAGACAGGCCAGTAATGAAAAACTGTTTTTT
few	TRBV21-1	TRBJ1-5	NA	CASSKARGRWSQPQHF	TGTGCCAGCAGCAAAGCAAGGGGAAGATGGAGTCAGCCCCAGCATTTT
NA	TRBV5-6	TRBJ1-2	NA	CASSPIRGGAAGGYGYTF	TGTGCCAGCAGCCCGATCCGGGGGGGGGCAGCCGGCGGCTATGGCTACACCTTC
NA	TRBV28	TRBJ1-1	NA	CASSLLAGRMNTEAFF	TGTGCCAGCAGTTTATTAGCGGGTCGGATGAACACTGAAGCTTTCTTT
once	TRBV7-9	TRBJ2-3	TRBD2	CASSLAAGLAADTQYF	TGTGCCAGCAGCTTAGCTGCAGGCCTAGCGGCAGATACGCAGTATTTT
NA	TRBV3-1/TRBV3-2	TRBJ2-3	NA	CASTGTDKADTQYF	TGTGCCAGCACTGGGACTGATAAGGCAGATACGCAGTATTTT
NA	TRBV7-2	TRBJ1-1	TRBD1	CASSFWKPGTGGAWTEAFF	TGTGCCAGCAGCTTCTGGAAGCCCGGGACAGGGGGCGCGTGGACTGAAGCTTTCTTT
many	TRBV5-1	TRBJ1-2	TRBD1	CASSLRTGENGYTF	TGCGCCAGCAGCTTGAGGACAGGGGAGAATGGCTACACCTTC
few	TRBV30	TRBJ1-3	NA	CAWRESGNTIYF	TGTGCCTGGAGAGAGTCTGGAAACACCATATATTTT
NA	TRBV5-6	TRBJ2-2	TRBD1	CASRGQGQGLVGELFF	TGTGCCAGCAGGGGTCAGGGACAGGGGCTTGTCGGGGAGCTGTTTTTT